This TCR beta chain was observed in a study of OX40 agonist ivuxolimab in advanced cancers. The data were produced by immunoSEQ multiplex PCR, yet TCRdb's version contains in-frame clones alone and is incomplete. The sample records 28,000 or so clones, 75% to 80% being singletons. This CDR3 spans 12 amino acids. Trimming cost V 6 bases and J 4 bases, with 8 bases left between them. CDR1 MNHEY and CDR2 SMNVEV come from the germline V gene (reference sequence). The sequences come from CD4+ or CD8+ T cells sorted from blood, collected in a trial of the OX40 agonist ivuxolimab. The clonotype comes from an adult with an advanced solid tumor such as melanoma, head and neck, liver or kidney cancer. This chain uses TRBV27 with TRBJ2-3; D gene uncertain. The CDR3 sequence: CASRSPPDTQYF. CDR3 nucleotide sequence: TGTGCCAGCAGATCCCCCCCAGATACGCAGTATTTT.